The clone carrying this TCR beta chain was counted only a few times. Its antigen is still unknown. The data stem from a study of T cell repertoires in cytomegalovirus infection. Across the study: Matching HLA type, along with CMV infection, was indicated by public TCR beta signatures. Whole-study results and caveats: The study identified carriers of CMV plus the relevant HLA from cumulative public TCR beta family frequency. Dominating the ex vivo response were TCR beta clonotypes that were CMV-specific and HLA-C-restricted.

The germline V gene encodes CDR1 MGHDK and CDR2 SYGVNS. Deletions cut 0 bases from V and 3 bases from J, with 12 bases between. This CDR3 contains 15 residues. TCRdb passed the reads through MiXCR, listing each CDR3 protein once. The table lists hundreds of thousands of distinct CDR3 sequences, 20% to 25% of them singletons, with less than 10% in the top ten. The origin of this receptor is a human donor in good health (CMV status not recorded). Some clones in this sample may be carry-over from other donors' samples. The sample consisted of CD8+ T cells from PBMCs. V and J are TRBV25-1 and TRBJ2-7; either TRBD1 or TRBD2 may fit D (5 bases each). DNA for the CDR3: TGTGCCAGCAGTGAATATCGGTTGAGGGGCTACGAGCAGTACTTC. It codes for CASSEYRLRGYEQYF.